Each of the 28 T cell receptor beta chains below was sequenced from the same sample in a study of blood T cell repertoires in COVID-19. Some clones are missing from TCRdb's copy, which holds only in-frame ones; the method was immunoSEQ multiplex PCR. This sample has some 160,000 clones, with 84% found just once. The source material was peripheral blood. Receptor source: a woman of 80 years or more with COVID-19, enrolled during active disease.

CDR3 amino acids: CASSSPLAGADTQYF. The CDR3 DNA reads TGTGCCAGCAGCAGTCCGCTAGCGGGAGCAGATACGCAGTATTTT. The V call is TRBV5-4, the J call TRBJ2-3; 10 bases line up with TRBD2. Looked up from germline, CDR1 is SGHNT and CDR2 is YYREEE (reference sequence). CDR3 size: 15 residues. With V trimmed by 4 bases and J by 4 bases, 6 bases remained unmatched.

CDR3 amino acids: CASSPFDRGDYGYTF. The CDR3 DNA reads as TGTGCCAGCTCACCCTTCGACAGGGGTGACTATGGCTACACCTTC. The V call is TRBV18, the J call TRBJ1-2, with 8 nucleotides matching TRBD1. J gave up 3 bases and V 3 bases, and 6 bases lay outside the gene matches. Germline lookup yields CDR1 KGHSH and CDR2 LQKENI. The CDR3 has 15 residues. The complete variable domain, with remaining parts taken from reference TRBV18 and TRBJ1-2, reads NAGVMQNPRHLVRRRGQEARLRCSPMKGHSHVYWYRQLPEEGLKFMVYLQKENIIDESGMPKERFSAEFPKEGPSILRIQQVVRGDSAAYFCASSPFDRGDYGYTFGSGTRLTVV.

The CDR3 DNA follows: TGTGCCAGGGCAGCCGGGACAGGGGGCGGCGAGCAGTACTTC. Encoded protein: CARAAGTGGGEQYF. V gene TRBV2 combines with J gene TRBJ2-7; 12 nucleotides line up with TRBD1. CDR3 length: 14 amino acids. Trimming took 9 bases from V and 6 from J; bases not matched to a gene: 9. CDR1 SNHLY and CDR2 FYNNEI come from the germline V gene.

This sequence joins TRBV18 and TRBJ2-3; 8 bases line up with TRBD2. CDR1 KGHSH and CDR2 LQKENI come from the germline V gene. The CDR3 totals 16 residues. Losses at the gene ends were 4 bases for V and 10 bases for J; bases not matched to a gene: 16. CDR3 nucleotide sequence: TGTGCCAGCTCACGAGCGGGGGCCCCCTTAGGCGGAGCGCAGTATTTT. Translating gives CASSRAGAPLGGAQYF.

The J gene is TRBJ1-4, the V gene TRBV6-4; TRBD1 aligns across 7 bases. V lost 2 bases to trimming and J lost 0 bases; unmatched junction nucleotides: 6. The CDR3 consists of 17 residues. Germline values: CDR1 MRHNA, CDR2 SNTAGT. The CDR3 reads CASSDGTDDATNEKLFF. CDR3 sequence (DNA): TGTGCCAGCAGTGACGGGACAGATGACGCAACTAATGAAAAACTGTTTTTT.

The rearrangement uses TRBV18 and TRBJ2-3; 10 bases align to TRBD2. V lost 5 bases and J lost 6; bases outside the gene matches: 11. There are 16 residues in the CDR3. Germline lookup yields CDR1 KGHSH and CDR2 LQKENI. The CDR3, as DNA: TGTGCCAGCTCATTAGTAGCGGGGGGCCCCGACGATACGCAGTATTTT. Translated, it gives CASSLVAGGPDDTQYF.

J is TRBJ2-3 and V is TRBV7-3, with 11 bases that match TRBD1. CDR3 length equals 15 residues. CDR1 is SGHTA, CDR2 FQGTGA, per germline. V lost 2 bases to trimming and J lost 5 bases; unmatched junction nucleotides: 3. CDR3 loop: CASSLSGQGEDTQYF. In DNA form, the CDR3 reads TGTGCCAGCAGCTTATCGGGACAGGGGGAAGATACGCAGTATTTT.

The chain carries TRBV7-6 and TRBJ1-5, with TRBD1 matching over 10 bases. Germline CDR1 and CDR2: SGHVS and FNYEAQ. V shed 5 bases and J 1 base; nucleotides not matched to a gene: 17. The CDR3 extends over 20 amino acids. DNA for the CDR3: TGTGCCAGCAGCGACCGACCCCGGGACAGGGGTGGGGTAAGCAATCAGCCCCAGCATTTT. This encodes CASSDRPRDRGGVSNQPQHF.

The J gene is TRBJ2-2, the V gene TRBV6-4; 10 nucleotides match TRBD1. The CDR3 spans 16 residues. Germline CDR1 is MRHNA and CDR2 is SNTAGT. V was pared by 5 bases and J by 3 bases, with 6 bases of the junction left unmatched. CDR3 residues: CASSRDRGLDTGELFF. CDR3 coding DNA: TGTGCCAGCAGTCGAGACAGGGGGCTGGACACCGGGGAGCTGTTTTTT.

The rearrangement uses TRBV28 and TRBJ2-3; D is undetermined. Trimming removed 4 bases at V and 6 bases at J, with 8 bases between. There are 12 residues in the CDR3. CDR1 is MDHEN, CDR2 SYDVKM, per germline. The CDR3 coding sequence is TGTGCCAGCAGTTCTCCCGGGGATACGCAGTATTTT. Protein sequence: CASSSPGDTQYF.

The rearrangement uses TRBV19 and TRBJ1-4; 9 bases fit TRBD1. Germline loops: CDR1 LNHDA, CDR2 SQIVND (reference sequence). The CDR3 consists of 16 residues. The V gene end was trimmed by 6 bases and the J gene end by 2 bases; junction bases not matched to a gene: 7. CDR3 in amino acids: CASRERTGATNEKLFF. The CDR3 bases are TGTGCCAGTAGGGAACGGACAGGGGCGACTAATGAAAAACTGTTTTTT.

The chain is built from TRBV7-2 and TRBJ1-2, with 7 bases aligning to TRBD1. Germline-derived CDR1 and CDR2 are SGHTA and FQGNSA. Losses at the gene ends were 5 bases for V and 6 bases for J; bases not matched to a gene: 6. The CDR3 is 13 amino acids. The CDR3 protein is CASSDRVFDGYTF. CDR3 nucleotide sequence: TGTGCCAGCAGCGACAGGGTTTTTGATGGCTACACCTTC. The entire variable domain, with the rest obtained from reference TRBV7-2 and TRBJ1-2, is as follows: GAGVSQSPSNKVTEKGKDVELRCDPISGHTALYWYRQSLGQGLEFLIYFQGNSAPDKSGLPSDRFSAERTGGSVSTLTIQRTQQEDSAVYLCASSDRVFDGYTFGSGTRLTVV.

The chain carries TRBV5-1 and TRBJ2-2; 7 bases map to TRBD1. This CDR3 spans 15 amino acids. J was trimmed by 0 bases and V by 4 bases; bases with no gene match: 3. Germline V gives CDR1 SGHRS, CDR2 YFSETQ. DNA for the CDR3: TGCGCCAGCAGCCGGGACAGCGCGAACACCGGGGAGCTGTTTTTT. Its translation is CASSRDSANTGELFF.

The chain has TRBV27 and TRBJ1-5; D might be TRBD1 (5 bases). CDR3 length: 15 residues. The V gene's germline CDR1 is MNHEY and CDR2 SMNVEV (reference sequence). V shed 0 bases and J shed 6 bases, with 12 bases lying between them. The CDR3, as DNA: TGTGCCAGCAGTTTATCGGGTGGGGCTGTTCAGCCCCAGCATTTT. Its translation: CASSLSGGAVQPQHF.

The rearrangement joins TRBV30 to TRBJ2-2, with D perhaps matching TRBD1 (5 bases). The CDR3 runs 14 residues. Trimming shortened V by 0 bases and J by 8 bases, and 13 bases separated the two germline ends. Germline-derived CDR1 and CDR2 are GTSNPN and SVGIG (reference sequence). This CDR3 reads CAWSVLQGLGELFF. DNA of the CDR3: TGTGCCTGGAGTGTACTTCAGGGTTTAGGGGAGCTGTTTTTT.

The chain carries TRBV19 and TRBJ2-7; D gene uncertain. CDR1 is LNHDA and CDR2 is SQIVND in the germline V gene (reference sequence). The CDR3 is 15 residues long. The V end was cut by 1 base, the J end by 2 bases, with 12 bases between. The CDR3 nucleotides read TGTGCCAGTAGTATAGCGGGTTTCGGAGCCTACGAGCAGTACTTC. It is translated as CASSIAGFGAYEQYF.

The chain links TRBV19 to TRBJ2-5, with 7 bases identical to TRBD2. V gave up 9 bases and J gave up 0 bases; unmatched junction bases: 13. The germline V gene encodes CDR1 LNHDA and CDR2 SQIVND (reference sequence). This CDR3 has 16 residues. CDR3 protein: CASSWGGVGNQETQYF. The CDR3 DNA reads TGTGCCAGCTCTTGGGGGGGGGTAGGAAACCAAGAGACCCAGTACTTC.

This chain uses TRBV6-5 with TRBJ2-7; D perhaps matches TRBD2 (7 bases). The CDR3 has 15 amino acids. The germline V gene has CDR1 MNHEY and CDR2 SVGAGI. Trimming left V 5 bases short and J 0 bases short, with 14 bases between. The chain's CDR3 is CASSTGGGGSYEQYF. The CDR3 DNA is TGTGCCAGCAGTACCGGAGGGGGGGGCTCCTACGAGCAGTACTTC.

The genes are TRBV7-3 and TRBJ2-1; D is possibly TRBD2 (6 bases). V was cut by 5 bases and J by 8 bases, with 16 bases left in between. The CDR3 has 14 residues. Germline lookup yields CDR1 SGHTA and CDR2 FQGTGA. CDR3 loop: CASSPGTPGDEQFF. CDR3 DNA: TGTGCCAGCAGCCCCGGGACTCCCGGGGATGAGCAGTTCTTC.

CDR3 bases: TGTGCCAGCCACACTCGACAGAACAATGAGCAGTTCTTC. Its protein product is CASHTRQNNEQFF. This chain uses TRBV27 with TRBJ2-1; weak D call: TRBD1 (5 bases). From germline, CDR1 is MNHEY and CDR2 SMNVEV (reference sequence). Trimming shortened V by 8 bases and J by 5 bases, and 13 bases separated the two germline ends. The CDR3 sequence is 13 residues long.

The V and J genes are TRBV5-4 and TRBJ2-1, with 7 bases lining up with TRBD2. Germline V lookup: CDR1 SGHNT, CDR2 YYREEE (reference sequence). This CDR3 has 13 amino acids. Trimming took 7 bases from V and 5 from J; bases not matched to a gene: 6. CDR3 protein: CASFRGRDNEQFF. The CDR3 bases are TGTGCCAGCTTTCGGGGGAGGGACAATGAGCAGTTCTTC.

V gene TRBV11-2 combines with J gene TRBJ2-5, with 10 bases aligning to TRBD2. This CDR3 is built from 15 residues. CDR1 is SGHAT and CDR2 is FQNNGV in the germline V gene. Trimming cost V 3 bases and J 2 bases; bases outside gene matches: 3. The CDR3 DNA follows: TGTGCCAGCAGCTTTCGGACTAGCGGACAAGAGACCCAGTACTTC. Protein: CASSFRTSGQETQYF.

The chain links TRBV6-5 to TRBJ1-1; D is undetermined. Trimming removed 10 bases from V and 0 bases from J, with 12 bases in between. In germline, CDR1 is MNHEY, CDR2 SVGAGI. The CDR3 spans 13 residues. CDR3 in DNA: TGTGCCACCTCCCGGGAGATGAACACTGAAGCTTTCTTT. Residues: CATSREMNTEAFF.

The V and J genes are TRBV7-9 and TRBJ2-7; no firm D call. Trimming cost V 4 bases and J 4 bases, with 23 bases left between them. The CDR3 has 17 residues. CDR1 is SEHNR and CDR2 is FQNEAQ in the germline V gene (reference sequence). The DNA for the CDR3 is TGTGCCAGCAGCTCCTCCGGTGGCATCGATCGGGTTTACGAGCAGTACTTC. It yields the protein CASSSSGGIDRVYEQYF.

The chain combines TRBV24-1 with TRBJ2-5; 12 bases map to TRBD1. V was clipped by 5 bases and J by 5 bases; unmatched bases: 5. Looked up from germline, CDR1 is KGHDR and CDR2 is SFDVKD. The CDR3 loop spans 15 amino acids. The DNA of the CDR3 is TGTGCCACCAGTGGGGACAGGGGGCGCGAGGAGACCCAGTACTTC. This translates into CATSGDRGREETQYF.

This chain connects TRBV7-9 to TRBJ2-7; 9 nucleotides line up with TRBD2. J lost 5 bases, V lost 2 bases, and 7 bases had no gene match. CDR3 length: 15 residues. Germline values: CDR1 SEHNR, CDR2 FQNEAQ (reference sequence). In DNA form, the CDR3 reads TGTGCCAGCAGCTTATTTAGCGGGAGCGTCAACGAGCAGTACTTC. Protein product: CASSLFSGSVNEQYF.

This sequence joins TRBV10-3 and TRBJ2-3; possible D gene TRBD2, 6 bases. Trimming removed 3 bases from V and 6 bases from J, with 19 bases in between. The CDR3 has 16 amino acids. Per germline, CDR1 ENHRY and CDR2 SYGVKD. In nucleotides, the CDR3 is TGTGCCATCAGTGACAGTAGCGGTCCATCCTCGGATACGCAGTATTTT. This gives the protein CAISDSSGPSSDTQYF.

CDR3 sequence reads: CASSPNGVTGELFF. DNA for the CDR3: TGTGCCAGCTCACCAAACGGGGTTACTGGGGAGCTGTTTTTT. V gene TRBV18 combines with J gene TRBJ2-2; TRBD2 might be the D (5 bases). Germline CDR1 KGHSH, CDR2 LQKENI. Trimming removed 2 bases from V and 8 bases from J, with 12 bases in between. CDR3 length: 14 residues.